One sample yielded the 17 T cell receptor beta chains listed below, sequenced in a study of shared clonotypes between healthy human individuals. Sequencing was performed with immunoSEQ multiplex PCR; in TCRdb, only in-frame clones are kept and a portion is missing. The data hold some 2,500,000 clones, with under 95% observed a single time. Sequenced sample: naive CD4+ T cells from PBMCs. Subset here: CD45RA+ positively selected. Receptors originate from a man aged 18 to 29 in good health. Some clones in this sample may be carry-over from other donors' samples.

This sequence joins TRBV28 and TRBJ2-5; D is unclear. V was pared by 2 bases and J by 4 bases, with 23 bases between. The CDR3 length is 18 residues. CDR1 is MDHEN, CDR2 SYDVKM, per germline. The CDR3 region is CASSLDLWELKVRETQYF. The CDR3 DNA follows: TGTGCCAGCAGTTTAGATCTTTGGGAACTAAAGGTTCGAGAGACCCAGTACTTC.

The chain combines TRBV6-1 with TRBJ2-3; a possible D gene is TRBD2 (5 bases). V lost 9 bases and J lost 6, with 13 bases in between. The CDR3 has 12 amino acids. The germline gives CDR1 MNHNS, CDR2 SASEGT. CDR3: CASPGSDDTQYF. The CDR3 bases are TGTGCCAGTCCGGGGTCGGATGATACGCAGTATTTT.

The CDR3 sequence is CASSLGRLAGGLAKNIQYF. In nucleotides, the CDR3 is TGTGCCAGCAGCTTAGGGCGTCTAGCGGGAGGGCTAGCCAAAAACATTCAGTACTTC. The chain uses TRBV7-2 and TRBJ2-4, with 12 bases fitting TRBD2. The V gene's germline CDR1 is SGHTA and CDR2 FQGNSA. This CDR3 contains 19 residues. Unmatched junction bases numbered 7, after V lost 1 base and J lost 0 bases. Looking up the rest from reference TRBV7-2 and TRBJ2-4 gives the full variable domain: GAGVSQSPSNKVTEKGKDVELRCDPISGHTALYWYRQSLGQGLEFLIYFQGNSAPDKSGLPSDRFSAERTGGSVSTLTIQRTQQEDSAVYLCASSLGRLAGGLAKNIQYFGAGTRLSVL.

This clone was detected only once. The chain is built from TRBV11-2 and TRBJ1-3, with 9 nucleotides matching TRBD1. Germline loops: CDR1 SGHAT, CDR2 FQNNGV. There are 18 residues in the CDR3. The ends lost 5 bases at V and 3 bases at J; junction bases unmatched: 14. CDR3 region: CASSPGMGTGYYGNTIYF. CDR3 coding DNA: TGTGCCAGCAGCCCCGGCATGGGGACAGGGTATTATGGAAACACCATATATTTT.

This sequence joins TRBV4-1 and TRBJ1-4; maybe TRBD1 (5 bases). Trimming cost V 0 bases and J 0 bases, with 14 bases left between them. Germline-derived CDR1 and CDR2 are MGHRA and YSYEKL. The CDR3 runs 18 residues. The CDR3 nucleotides are TGCGCCAGCAGCCAAGAGCCGCCAGGGACTGCAACTAATGAAAAACTGTTTTTT. This sequence encodes CASSQEPPGTATNEKLFF.

About this clone itself: The same CDR3 also results from other DNA sequences found in this sample. The J gene is TRBJ2-7, the V gene TRBV9; D is ambiguous. Looked up from germline, CDR1 is SGDLS and CDR2 is YYNGEE. V lost 2 bases, J lost 0 bases, and 12 bases lay in between. The length of the CDR3 is 15 residues. This chain's CDR3 is CASSVGGVSSYEQYF. The CDR3 nucleotides read TGTGCCAGCAGCGTGGGCGGCGTGAGCTCCTACGAGCAGTACTTC. Full variable domain (missing parts from reference TRBV9 and TRBJ2-7): DSGVTQTPKHLITATGQRVTLRCSPRSGDLSVYWYQQSLDQGLQFLIQYYNGEERAKGNILERFSAQQFPDLHSELNLSSLELGDSALYFCASSVGGVSSYEQYFGPGTRLTVT.

The genes are TRBV5-6 and TRBJ1-6; weak D call: TRBD1 (6 bases). The V end was cut by 1 base, the J end by 3 bases, with 14 bases between. The CDR3 extends over 17 amino acids. Germline-derived CDR1 and CDR2 are SGHDT and YYEEEE. The CDR3 DNA sequence: TGTGCCAGCAGCTTGTCGACGGCCAGGGGCTATAATTCACCCCTCCACTTT. Protein: CASSLSTARGYNSPLHF.

The rearrangement uses TRBV6-5 and TRBJ2-3; weak D call: TRBD1 (6 bases). Trimming removed 6 bases from V and 7 bases from J, with 20 bases in between. Germline V gene sequence: CDR1 MNHEY, CDR2 SVGAGI. The CDR3 length is 15 residues. In nucleotides, the CDR3 is TGTGCCAGCAGCTCCGAGTGGCAGGGGACGCATACGCAGTATTTT. Protein sequence: CASSSEWQGTHTQYF.

This chain links TRBV6-5 with TRBJ1-3, with D possibly TRBD1 on 5 matching bases. V was shortened by 2 bases and J by 2 bases, with 10 bases between the two germline ends. The CDR3 extends over 15 amino acids. Germline V CDR1 and CDR2: MNHEY, SVGAGI. As DNA, the CDR3 is TGTGCCAGCAGTTACGACAGCCGCCCTGGAAACACCATATATTTT. Protein product: CASSYDSRPGNTIYF.

The rearrangement uses TRBV7-3 and TRBJ2-3; the D is unclear. CDR1 SGHTA and CDR2 FQGTGA come from the germline V gene. The V and J ends lost 5 bases and 2 bases respectively, with 11 bases between them. The CDR3 runs to 14 residues. The CDR3 reads CASSKQQLTDTQYF. CDR3 bases: TGTGCCAGCAGCAAACAGCAGCTCACAGATACGCAGTATTTT.

This chain joins TRBV5-4 and TRBJ2-3; 11 bases map to TRBD2. V dropped 1 base and J dropped 3; count of bases not matched to a gene: 4. Germline-derived CDR1 and CDR2 are SGHNT and YYREEE (reference sequence). The CDR3 length is 16 residues. Here the CDR3 reads CASSLTSGSGTDTQYF. In nucleotides, the CDR3 is TGTGCCAGCAGCTTGACTAGCGGGAGTGGGACAGATACGCAGTATTTT.

The V gene is TRBV28, the J gene TRBJ1-2; D not resolved. CDR1 MDHEN and CDR2 SYDVKM come from the germline V gene. The CDR3 consists of 12 residues. V lost 2 bases and J 9 bases, leaving 10 bases between the germline ends. The CDR3 DNA reads as TGTGCCAGCAGTTTAGGGGAGGGCCGCTACACCTTC. Amino acids: CASSLGEGRYTF.

The chain links TRBV12-5 to TRBJ2-3; D perhaps matches TRBD2 (5 bases). The CDR3 runs to 15 residues. Trimming took off 6 bases at V and 3 bases at J, with 16 bases between the two ends. Germline V gives CDR1 LGHNT, CDR2 FRNRAP. CDR3 DNA sequence: TGTGCTAGTGGCCGTGGACTTTCTATTACAGATACGCAGTATTTT. This codes for CASGRGLSITDTQYF.

The rearrangement links TRBV10-3 to TRBJ2-7; 8 bases align to TRBD2. The CDR3 runs to 17 residues. The J segment lost 2 bases and the V segment lost 3 bases, leaving 12 bases of the junction unmatched. Germline loops: CDR1 ENHRY, CDR2 SYGVKD. The CDR3 is CAISDSQLAAGPYEQYF. In DNA form, the CDR3 reads TGTGCCATCAGTGATTCCCAACTAGCGGCAGGGCCCTACGAGCAGTACTTC.

The chain carries TRBV25-1 and TRBJ2-7; TRBD2 matches at 13 bases. The ends lost 6 bases at V and 9 bases at J; junction bases unmatched: 8. Germline assignment: CDR1 MGHDK and CDR2 SYGVNS. The CDR3 consists of 14 residues. This CDR3 is CASSLLAGGPGQYF. For the CDR3, the DNA is TGTGCCAGCAGCCTACTAGCGGGAGGGCCCGGGCAGTACTTC.

The sample holds one count of this clone. The gene calls are TRBV11-2 and TRBJ1-2; D call uncertain. This CDR3 comprises 14 residues. The germline CDR1 and CDR2 sequences are SGHAT and FQNNGV. V dropped 7 bases and J dropped 8 bases, with 20 bases sitting between them. Here the CDR3 DNA reads TGTGCCAGCACCGATTTCCCGTCCGGGGTCGGCTACACCTTC. Amino acids: CASTDFPSGVGYTF.

The chain uses TRBV4-1 and TRBJ1-2; unclear D gene. The V gene's germline CDR1 is MGHRA and CDR2 YSYEKL. CDR3 length equals 16 residues. V dropped 1 base and J dropped 2 bases, with 14 bases sitting between them. The CDR3 coding sequence is TGCGCCAGCAGCCAAGTGTTGAGGGTGAGGAACTATGGCTACACCTTC. Amino acids: CASSQVLRVRNYGYTF.